This T cell receptor beta chain was profiled in a study of cytomegalovirus exposure and HLA in healthy donors. J was trimmed by 5 bases and V by 1 base; bases with no gene match: 9. This CDR3 region has 15 residues. Germline CDR1 reads SQVTM; CDR2 reads ANQGSEA. This PCR relied on a set of 60 Vbeta primers and 13 Jbeta primers. The assay was immunoSEQ multiplex PCR, and TCRdb's table has in-frame clones only and misses some. The table includes 99,000 or so clones, roughly 12% detected once. This clone was found a few times. This sequence was found in a man aged 35 to 55 in good health and CMV-seropositive. The V and J genes are TRBV29-1 and TRBJ2-7; TRBD1 aligns across 9 bases. Sequencing was done on a sample of PBMCs. In DNA, the CDR3 is TGCAGCGTTGAAGGTGCGGGACAGGGAAGGAACGAGCAGTACTTC. Protein sequence: CSVEGAGQGRNEQYF.